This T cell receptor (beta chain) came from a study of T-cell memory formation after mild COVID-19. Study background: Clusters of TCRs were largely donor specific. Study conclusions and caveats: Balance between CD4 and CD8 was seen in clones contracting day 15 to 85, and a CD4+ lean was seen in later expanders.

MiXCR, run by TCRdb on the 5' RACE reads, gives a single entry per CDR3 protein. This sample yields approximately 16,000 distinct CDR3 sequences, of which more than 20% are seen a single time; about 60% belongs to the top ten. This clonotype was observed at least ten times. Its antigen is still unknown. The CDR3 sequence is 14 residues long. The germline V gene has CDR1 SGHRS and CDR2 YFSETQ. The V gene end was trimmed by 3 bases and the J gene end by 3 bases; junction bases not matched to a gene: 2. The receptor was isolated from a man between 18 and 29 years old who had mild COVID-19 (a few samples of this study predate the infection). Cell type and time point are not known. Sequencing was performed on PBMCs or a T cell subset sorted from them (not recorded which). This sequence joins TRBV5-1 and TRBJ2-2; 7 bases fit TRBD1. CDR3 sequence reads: CASSWDRYTGELFF. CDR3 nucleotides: TGCGCCAGCAGCTGGGACAGATACACCGGGGAGCTGTTTTTT.